The 5 T cell receptor beta chains in this list originate from one sample, sequenced in a study of T cells after yellow fever vaccination. TCRdb redid the calling of the 5' RACE reads with MiXCR, one entry per CDR3 protein. The table lists about 400,000 distinct CDR3 sequences, approximately 5.7% of them singletons, with over 14% in the top ten. The source was PBMCs, collected 5 days after the yellow fever booster vaccination. All receptors come from a young man who received the YFV17D yellow fever vaccine.

Many counts were recorded for this clonotype. This chain connects TRBV20-1 to TRBJ2-4; D is perhaps TRBD2 (5 bases). Germline values: CDR1 DFQATT, CDR2 SNEGSKA (reference sequence). V dropped 0 bases and J dropped 0 bases, with 12 bases sitting between them. The CDR3 has 16 amino acids. DNA for the CDR3: TGCAGTGCTAGAGATCCGCGGGCCCTAGCCAAAAACATTCAGTACTTC. Translation: CSARDPRALAKNIQYF.

This clonotype was seen only a few times. The chain couples TRBV5-1 to TRBJ2-1; 8 nucleotides align to TRBD1. Germline CDR1 and CDR2: SGHRS and YFSETQ. CDR3 length: 15 residues. J gave up 7 bases and V 0 bases, and 6 bases lay outside the gene matches. CDR3 sequence (DNA): TGCGCCAGCAGCTTGGGACAGGGGAGCTGGAATGAGCAGTTCTTC. Translated, it gives CASSLGQGSWNEQFF.

This clonotype was seen many times. V usage is TRBV18 and J usage is TRBJ2-3; D is uncertain. Trimming removed 3 bases from V and 0 bases from J, with 10 bases in between. The germline V gene encodes CDR1 KGHSH and CDR2 LQKENI. CDR3 length: 15 residues. The CDR3 spells CASSPWGTSTDTQYF. As DNA, the CDR3 is TGTGCCAGCTCACCTTGGGGTACCAGCACAGATACGCAGTATTTT.

This clonotype occurred many times. This chain connects TRBV12-3 or TRBV12-4 to TRBJ2-5, with D perhaps TRBD1 (6 bases). The ends were cut back, 3 bases at V and 4 bases at J, with 18 bases in the middle. CDR3 size: 16 residues. This chain's CDR3 is CASSLMGQGSGETQYF. Written as DNA, the CDR3 is TGTGCCAGCAGTTTGATGGGCCAGGGGTCTGGAGAGACCCAGTACTTC.

The chain's CDR3 is CASSHGRNSYNEQFF. CDR3 in DNA: TGTGCCAGCAGCCACGGTAGAAACTCCTACAATGAGCAGTTCTTC. The chain recombines TRBV14 with TRBJ2-1; the D is unclear. The ends were cut back, 3 bases at V and 0 bases at J, with 9 bases in the middle. CDR1 is SGHDN and CDR2 is FVKESK in the germline V gene. CDR3 length equals 15 residues.